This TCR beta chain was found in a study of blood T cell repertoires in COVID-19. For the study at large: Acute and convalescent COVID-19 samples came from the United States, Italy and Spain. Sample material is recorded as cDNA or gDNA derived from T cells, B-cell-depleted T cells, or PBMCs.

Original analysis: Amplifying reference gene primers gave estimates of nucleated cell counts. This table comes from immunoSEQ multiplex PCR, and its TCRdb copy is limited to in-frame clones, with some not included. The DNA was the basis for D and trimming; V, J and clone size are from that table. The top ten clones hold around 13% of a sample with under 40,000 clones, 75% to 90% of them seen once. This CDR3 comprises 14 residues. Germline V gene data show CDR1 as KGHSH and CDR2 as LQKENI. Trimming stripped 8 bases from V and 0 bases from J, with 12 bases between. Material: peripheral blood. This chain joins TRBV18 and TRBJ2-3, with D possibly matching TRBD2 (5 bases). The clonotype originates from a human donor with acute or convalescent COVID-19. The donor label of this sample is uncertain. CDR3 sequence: CASPSGPSTDTQYF. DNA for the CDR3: TGTGCCAGCCCCAGCGGACCTAGCACAGATACGCAGTATTTT.